The sequence of this T cell receptor beta chain was determined in a study of CD8 T cells in ankylosing spondylitis. Germline assignment: CDR1 SEHNR and CDR2 FQNEAQ (reference sequence). Trimming at V came to 2 bases and at J to 2 bases, leaving 4 bases not matched to a gene. The CDR3 has 15 residues. In the case of this clonotype: Its antigen is not known.

TCRdb redid the calling of the 5' RACE reads with MiXCR, one entry per CDR3 protein. The sample contains under 130,000 distinct CDR3 sequences, less than 25% of which appear only once. Study-wide results and limits: Disease-linked clones reportedly showed significant enrichment in matched ankylosing spondylitis synovial fluid. Clones that were linked to disease were CD8+ and were relatively rare in peripheral blood. What seemed typical of ankylosing spondylitis blood was a TCR beta motif built from several highly homologous variants.

The sample comprised synovial fluid, either unsorted or a sorted T cell fraction (not recorded which). This chain uses TRBV7-9 with TRBJ2-7, with 9 positions matching TRBD2. This sequence was found in a male donor with ankylosing spondylitis. The CDR3 spells CASSLNSGSTYEQYF. In DNA form, the CDR3 reads TGTGCCAGCAGCTTAAATAGCGGGAGTACCTACGAGCAGTACTTC.